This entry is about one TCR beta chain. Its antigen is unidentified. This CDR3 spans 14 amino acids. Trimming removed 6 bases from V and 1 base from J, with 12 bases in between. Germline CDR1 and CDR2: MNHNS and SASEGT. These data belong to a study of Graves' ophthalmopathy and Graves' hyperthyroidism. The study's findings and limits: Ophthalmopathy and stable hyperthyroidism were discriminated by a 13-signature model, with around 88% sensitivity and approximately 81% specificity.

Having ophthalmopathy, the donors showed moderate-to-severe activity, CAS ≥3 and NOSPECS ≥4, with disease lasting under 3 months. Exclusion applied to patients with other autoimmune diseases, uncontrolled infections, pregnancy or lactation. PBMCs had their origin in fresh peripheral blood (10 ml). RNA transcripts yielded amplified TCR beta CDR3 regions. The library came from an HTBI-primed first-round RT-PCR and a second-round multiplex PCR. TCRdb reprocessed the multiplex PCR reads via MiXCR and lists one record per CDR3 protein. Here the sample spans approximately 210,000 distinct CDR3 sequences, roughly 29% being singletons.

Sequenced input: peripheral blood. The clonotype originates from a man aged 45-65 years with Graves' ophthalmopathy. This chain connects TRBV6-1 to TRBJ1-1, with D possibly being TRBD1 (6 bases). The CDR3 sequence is CASRSGQSNTEAFF. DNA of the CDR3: TGTGCCAGCAGATCCGGACAGTCGAACACTGAAGCTTTCTTT.